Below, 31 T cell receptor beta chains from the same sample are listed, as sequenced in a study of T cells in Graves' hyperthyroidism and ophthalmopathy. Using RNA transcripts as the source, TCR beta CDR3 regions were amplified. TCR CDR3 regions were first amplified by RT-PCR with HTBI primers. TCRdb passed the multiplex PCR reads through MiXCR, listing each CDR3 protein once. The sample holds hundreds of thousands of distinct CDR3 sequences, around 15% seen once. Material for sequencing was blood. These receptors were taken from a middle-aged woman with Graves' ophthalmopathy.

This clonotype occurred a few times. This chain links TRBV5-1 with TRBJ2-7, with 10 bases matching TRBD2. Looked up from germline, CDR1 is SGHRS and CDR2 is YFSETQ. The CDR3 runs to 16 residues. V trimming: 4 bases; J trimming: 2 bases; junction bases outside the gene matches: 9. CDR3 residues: CASSPRETSGAYEQYF. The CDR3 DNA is TGCGCCAGCAGCCCCAGAGAAACTAGCGGGGCCTACGAGCAGTACTTC.

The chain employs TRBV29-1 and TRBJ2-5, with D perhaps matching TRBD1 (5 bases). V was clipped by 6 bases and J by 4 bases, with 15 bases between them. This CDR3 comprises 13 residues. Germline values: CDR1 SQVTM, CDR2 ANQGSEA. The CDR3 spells CSVAGHTIETQYF. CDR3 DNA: TGCAGCGTAGCAGGACATACTATAGAGACCCAGTACTTC.

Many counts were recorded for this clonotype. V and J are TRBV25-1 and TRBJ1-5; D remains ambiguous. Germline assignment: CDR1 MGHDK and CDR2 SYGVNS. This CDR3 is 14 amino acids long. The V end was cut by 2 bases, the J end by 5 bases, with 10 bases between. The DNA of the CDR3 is TGTGCCAGCAGTGAAGCCGGGAGTTATCAGCCCCAGCATTTT. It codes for CASSEAGSYQPQHF.

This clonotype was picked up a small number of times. The CDR3 sequence is CAWSYGQGVTEAFF. CDR3 bases: TGTGCCTGGAGTTATGGACAGGGGGTCACTGAAGCTTTCTTT. The chain uses TRBV30 and TRBJ1-1; 10 positions match TRBD1. The CDR3 is 14 amino acids. CDR1 and CDR2 from the germline V gene are GTSNPN and SVGIG (reference sequence). V was pared by 2 bases and J by 4 bases, with 4 bases of the junction left unmatched.

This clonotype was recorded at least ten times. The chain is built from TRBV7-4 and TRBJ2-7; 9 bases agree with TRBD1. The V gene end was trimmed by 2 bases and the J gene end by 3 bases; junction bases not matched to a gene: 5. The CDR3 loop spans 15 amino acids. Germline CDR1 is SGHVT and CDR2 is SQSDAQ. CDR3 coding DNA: TGTGCCAGCAGCTTAATACAGGGGGCGGGCTACGAGCAGTACTTC. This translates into CASSLIQGAGYEQYF. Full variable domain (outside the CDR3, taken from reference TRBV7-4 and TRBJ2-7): GAGVSQSPRYKVAKRGRDVALRCDSISGHVTLYWYRQTLGQGSEVLTYSQSDAQRDKSGRPSGRFSAERPERSVSTLKIQRTEQGDSAVYLCASSLIQGAGYEQYFGPGTRLTVT.

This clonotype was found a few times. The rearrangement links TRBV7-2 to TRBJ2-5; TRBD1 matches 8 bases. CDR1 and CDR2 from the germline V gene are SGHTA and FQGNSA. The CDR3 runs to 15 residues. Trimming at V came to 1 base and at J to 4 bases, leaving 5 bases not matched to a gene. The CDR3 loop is CASSLVPGGLETQYF. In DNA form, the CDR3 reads TGTGCCAGCAGCTTAGTCCCAGGGGGCCTAGAGACCCAGTACTTC.

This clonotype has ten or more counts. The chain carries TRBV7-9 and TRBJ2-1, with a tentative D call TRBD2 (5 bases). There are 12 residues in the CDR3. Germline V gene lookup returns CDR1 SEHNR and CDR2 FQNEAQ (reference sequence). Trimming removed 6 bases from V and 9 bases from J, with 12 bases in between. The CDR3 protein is CASRASSGEQFF. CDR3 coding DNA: TGTGCCAGCAGGGCGTCGAGCGGTGAGCAGTTCTTC.

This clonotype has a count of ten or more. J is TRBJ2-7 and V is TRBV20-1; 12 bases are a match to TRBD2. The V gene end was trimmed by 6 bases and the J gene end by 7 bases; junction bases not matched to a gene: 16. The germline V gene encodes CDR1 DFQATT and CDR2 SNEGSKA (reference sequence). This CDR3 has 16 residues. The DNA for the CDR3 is TGCAGTGCCCCCGGACTAGCGGGATTCCCCTCGGTTGAGCAGTACTTC. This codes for CSAPGLAGFPSVEQYF.

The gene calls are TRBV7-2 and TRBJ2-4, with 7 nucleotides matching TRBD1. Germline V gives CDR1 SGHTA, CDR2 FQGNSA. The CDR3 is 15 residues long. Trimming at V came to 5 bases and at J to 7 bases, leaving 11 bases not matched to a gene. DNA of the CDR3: TGTGCCAGCAGCCCCACCCGGGACAGTTGGAACATTCAGTACTTC. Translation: CASSPTRDSWNIQYF.

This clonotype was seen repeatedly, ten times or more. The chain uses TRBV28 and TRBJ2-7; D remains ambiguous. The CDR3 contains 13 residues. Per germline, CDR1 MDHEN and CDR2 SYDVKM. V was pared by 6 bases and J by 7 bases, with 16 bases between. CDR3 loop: CASSYYADREQYF. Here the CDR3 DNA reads TGTGCCAGCAGCTACTACGCGGATCGGGAGCAGTACTTC.

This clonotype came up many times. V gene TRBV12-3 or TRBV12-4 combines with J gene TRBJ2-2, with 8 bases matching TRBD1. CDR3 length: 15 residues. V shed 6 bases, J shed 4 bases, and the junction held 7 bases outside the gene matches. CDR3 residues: CASSQTGDATGELFF. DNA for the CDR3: TGTGCCAGCAGCCAGACAGGGGACGCCACCGGGGAGCTGTTTTTT.

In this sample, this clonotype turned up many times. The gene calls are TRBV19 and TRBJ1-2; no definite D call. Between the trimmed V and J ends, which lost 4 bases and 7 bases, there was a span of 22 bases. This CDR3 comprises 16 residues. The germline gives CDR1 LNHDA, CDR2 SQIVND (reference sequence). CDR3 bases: TGTGCCAGTAGTACCTCTCACGGCTCTGGATATTTTGGCTACACCTTC. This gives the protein CASSTSHGSGYFGYTF.

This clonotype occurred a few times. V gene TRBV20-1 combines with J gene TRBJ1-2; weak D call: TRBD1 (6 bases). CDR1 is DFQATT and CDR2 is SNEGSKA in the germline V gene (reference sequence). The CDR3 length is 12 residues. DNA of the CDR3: TGCAAAGGCCAGGGGCTTCTCTATGGCTACACCTTC. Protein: CKGQGLLYGYTF.

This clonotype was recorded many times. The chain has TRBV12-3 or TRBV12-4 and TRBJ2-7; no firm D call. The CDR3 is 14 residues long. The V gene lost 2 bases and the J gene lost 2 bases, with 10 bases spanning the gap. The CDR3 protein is CASSLFLSAYEQYF. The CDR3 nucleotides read TGTGCCAGCAGTTTATTCCTATCCGCCTACGAGCAGTACTTC.

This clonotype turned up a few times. The CDR3 protein is CASSRTAGGTEAFF. In DNA, the CDR3 is TGTGCCAGCAGCCGTACGGCTGGAGGCACTGAAGCTTTCTTT. This chain links TRBV3-1 with TRBJ1-1; D is uncertain. The CDR3 totals 14 residues. Trimming left V 4 bases short and J 4 bases short, with 13 bases between. CDR1 is LGHDT, CDR2 YNNKEL, per germline (reference sequence).

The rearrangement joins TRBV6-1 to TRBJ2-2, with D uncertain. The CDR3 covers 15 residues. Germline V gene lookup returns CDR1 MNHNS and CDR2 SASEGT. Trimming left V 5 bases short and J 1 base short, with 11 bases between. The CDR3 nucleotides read TGTGCCAGCAGTCATCAATCAAAGAACACCGGGGAGCTGTTTTTT. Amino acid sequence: CASSHQSKNTGELFF.

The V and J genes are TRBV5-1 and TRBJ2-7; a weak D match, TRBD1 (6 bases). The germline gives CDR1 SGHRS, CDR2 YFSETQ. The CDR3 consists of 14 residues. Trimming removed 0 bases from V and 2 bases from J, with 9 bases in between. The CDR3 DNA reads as TGCGCCAGCAGCTTGGGGGCAGGGGCCTACGAGCAGTACTTC. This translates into CASSLGAGAYEQYF.

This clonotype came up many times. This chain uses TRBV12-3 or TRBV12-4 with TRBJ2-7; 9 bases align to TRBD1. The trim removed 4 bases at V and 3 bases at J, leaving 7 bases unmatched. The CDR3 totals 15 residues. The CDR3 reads CASSSYGTGFYEQYF. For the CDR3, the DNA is TGTGCCAGCAGTTCTTACGGGACAGGGTTCTACGAGCAGTACTTC.

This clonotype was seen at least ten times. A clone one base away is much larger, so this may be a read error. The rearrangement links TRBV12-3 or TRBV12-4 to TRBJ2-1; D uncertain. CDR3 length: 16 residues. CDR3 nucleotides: TGTGCCAGCGGTTTAGTACCGGGCTTACGGACGGGTGAGCAGTTCTTC. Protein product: CASGLVPGLRTGEQFF.

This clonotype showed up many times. In nucleotides, the CDR3 is TGTGCCAGCAGCCAAATGGAGTCTCAAGAGACCCAGTACTTC. It is translated as CASSQMESQETQYF. The chain carries TRBV6-2 or TRBV6-3 and TRBJ2-5; D is ambiguous. The germline V gene has CDR1 MNHEY and CDR2 SVGEGT. V was pared by 6 bases and J by 2 bases, with 13 bases between. This CDR3 is built from 14 residues.

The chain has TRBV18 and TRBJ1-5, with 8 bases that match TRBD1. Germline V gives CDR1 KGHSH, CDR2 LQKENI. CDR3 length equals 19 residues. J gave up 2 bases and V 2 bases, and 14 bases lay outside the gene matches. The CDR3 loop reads CASSPSLGQGARGNQPQHF. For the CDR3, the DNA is TGTGCCAGCTCACCATCCTTAGGGCAGGGGGCTCGAGGCAATCAGCCCCAGCATTTT.

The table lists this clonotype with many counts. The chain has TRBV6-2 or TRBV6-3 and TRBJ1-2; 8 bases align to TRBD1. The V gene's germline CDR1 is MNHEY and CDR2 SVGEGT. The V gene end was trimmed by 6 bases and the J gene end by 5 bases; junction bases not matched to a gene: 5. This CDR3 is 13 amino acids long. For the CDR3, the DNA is TGTGCCAGCAGCCCCCGGACAGGGTATGGCTACACCTTC. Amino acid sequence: CASSPRTGYGYTF.

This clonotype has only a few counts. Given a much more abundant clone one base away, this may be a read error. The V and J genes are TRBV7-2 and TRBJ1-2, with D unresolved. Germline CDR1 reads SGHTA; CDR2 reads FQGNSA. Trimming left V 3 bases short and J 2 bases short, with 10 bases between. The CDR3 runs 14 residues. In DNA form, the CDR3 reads TGTGCCAGCAGCTTCGCGGGATTGAACTATGGCTACACCTTC. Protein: CASSFAGLNYGYTF.

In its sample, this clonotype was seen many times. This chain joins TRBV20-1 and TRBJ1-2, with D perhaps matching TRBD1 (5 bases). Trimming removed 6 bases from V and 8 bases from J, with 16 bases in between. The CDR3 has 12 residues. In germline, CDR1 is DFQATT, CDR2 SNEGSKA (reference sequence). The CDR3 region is CSAHRTSLGYTF. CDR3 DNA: TGCAGTGCCCATCGGACATCCCTGGGCTACACCTTC.

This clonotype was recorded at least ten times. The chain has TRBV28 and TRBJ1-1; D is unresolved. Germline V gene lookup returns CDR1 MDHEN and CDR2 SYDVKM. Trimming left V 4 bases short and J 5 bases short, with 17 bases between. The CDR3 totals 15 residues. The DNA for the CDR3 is TGTGCCAGCAGTTCTCTTTTAGGGATGTCGACTGAAGCTTTCTTT. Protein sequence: CASSSLLGMSTEAFF.

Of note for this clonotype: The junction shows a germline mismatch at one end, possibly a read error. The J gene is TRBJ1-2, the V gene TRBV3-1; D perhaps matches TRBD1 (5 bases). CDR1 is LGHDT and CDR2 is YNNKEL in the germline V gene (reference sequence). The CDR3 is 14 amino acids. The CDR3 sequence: CASNQDRRGSGYTF. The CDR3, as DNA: TGTGCCAGCAACCAAGATCGAAGGGGTAGCGGCTACACCTTC. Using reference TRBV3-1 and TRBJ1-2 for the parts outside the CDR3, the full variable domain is DTAVSQTPKYLVTQMGNDKSIKCEQNLGHDTMYWYKQDSKKFLKIMFSYNNKELIINETVPNRFSPKSPDKAHLNLHINSLELGDSAVYFCASNQDRRGSGYTFGSGTRLTVV.

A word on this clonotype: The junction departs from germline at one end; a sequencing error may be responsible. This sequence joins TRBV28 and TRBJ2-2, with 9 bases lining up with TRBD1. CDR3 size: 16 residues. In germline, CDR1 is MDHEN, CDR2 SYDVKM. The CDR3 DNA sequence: TGTGCCAGCAGCCCGACCGGGACAGGGAACACCGGGAAGCTGTTTTTT. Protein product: CASSPTGTGNTGKLFF.

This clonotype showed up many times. This CDR3 reads CASSVGTRGYEQYF. In DNA form, the CDR3 reads TGTGCCAGCAGCGTAGGGACGAGGGGGTACGAGCAGTACTTC. V and J are TRBV9 and TRBJ2-7; TRBD1 is a possible D gene (6 bases). Germline assignment: CDR1 SGDLS and CDR2 YYNGEE. The CDR3 has 14 residues. V shed 0 bases and J shed 4 bases, with 11 bases lying between them.

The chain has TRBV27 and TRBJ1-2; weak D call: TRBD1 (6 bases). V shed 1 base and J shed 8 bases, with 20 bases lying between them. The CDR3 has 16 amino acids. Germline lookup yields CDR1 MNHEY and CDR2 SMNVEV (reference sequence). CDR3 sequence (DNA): TGTGCCAGCAGTTTATTGGCCCTCCAGGGGACCTACGGCTACACCTTC. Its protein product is CASSLLALQGTYGYTF.

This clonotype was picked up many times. DNA for the CDR3: TGTGCCATGGCCCGGGACAGGGATCAGCCCCAGCATTTT. Translated, it gives CAMARDRDQPQHF. This sequence joins TRBV10-3 and TRBJ1-5; 9 bases are shared with TRBD1. This CDR3 spans 13 amino acids. Per the germline V gene, CDR1 is ENHRY and CDR2 is SYGVKD. The V segment lost 9 bases and the J segment 5 bases; nucleotides outside the gene matches: 5.

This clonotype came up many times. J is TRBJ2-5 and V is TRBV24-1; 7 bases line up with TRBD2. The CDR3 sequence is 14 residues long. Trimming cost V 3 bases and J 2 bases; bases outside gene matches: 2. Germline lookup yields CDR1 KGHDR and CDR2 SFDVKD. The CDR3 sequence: CATSDPGRQETQYF. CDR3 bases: TGTGCCACCAGTGATCCCGGGAGGCAAGAGACCCAGTACTTC.